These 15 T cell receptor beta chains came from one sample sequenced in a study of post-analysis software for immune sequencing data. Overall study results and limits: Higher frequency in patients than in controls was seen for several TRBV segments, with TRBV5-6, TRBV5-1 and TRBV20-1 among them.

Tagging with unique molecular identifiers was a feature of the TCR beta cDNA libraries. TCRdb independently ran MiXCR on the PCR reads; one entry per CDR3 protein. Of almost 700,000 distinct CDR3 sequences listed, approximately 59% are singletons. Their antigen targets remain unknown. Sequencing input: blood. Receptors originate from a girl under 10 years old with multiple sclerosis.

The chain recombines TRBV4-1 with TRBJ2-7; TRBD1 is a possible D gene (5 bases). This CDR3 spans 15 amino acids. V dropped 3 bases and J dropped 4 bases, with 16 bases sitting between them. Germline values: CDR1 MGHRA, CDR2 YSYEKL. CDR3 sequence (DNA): TGCGCCAGCAGCCACCAGGGCGAGGTGGGGTACGAGCAGTACTTC. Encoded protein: CASSHQGEVGYEQYF.

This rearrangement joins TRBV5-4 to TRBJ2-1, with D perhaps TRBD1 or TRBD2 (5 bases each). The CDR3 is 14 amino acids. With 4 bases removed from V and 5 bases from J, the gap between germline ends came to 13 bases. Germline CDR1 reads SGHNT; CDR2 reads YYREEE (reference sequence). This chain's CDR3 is CASSDGARDNEQFF. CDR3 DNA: TGTGCCAGCAGCGACGGGGCTAGGGACAATGAGCAGTTCTTC.

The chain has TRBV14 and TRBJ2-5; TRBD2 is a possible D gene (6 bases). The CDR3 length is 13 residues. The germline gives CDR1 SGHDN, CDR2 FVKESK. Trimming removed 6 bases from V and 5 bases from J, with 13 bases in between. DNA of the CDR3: TGTGCCAGCAGAGGTTTACGGGAGGAGACCCAGTACTTC. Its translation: CASRGLREETQYF.

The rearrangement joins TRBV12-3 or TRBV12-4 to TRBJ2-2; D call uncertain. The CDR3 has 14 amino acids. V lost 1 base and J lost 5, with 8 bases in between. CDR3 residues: CASSLGILTGELFF. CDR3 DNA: TGTGCCAGCAGTTTAGGGATATTGACCGGGGAGCTGTTTTTT.

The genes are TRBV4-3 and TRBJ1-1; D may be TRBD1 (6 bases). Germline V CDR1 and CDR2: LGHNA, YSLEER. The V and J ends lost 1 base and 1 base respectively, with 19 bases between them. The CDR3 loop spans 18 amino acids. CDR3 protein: CASSQGNLGAGENTEAFF. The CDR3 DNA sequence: TGCGCCAGCAGCCAAGGGAACCTAGGTGCAGGGGAGAACACTGAAGCTTTCTTT.

In DNA form, the CDR3 reads TGTGCCAGCGGACAAGTAACCTACAATGAGCAGTTCTTC. Residues: CASGQVTYNEQFF. J is TRBJ2-1 and V is TRBV7-9; a possible D gene is TRBD1 (5 bases). CDR1 SEHNR and CDR2 FQNEAQ come from the germline V gene (reference sequence). The CDR3 length is 13 residues. Trimming stripped 8 bases from V and 2 bases from J, with 10 bases between.

For the CDR3, the DNA is TGTGCCAGCAGCCAAGAGGCGACCCTTCAAGAGACCCAGTACTTC. This codes for CASSQEATLQETQYF. V is TRBV3-1 and J is TRBJ2-7; D not certain. The better agreement between TRBJ2-5 and the DNA end casts doubt on the J call. CDR1 LGHDT and CDR2 YNNKEL come from the germline V gene (reference sequence). The CDR3 spans 15 residues.

The CDR3 sequence: CASSLGFTGDVEPQHF. Written as DNA, the CDR3 is TGCGCCAGCAGCTTGGGATTTACAGGGGATGTTGAGCCCCAGCATTTT. This chain uses TRBV5-1 with TRBJ1-5, with 7 bases identical to TRBD1. Germline V gene sequence: CDR1 SGHRS, CDR2 YFSETQ. CDR3 size: 16 residues. After removal of 0 bases from V and 8 bases from J, the junction contained 11 bases not matched to a gene.

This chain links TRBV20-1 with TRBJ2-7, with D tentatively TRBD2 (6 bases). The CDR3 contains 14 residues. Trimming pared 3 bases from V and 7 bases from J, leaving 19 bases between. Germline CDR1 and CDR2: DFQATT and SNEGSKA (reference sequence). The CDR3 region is CSASTGTPAPEQYF. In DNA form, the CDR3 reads TGCAGTGCTAGCACCGGGACTCCCGCACCTGAGCAGTACTTC.

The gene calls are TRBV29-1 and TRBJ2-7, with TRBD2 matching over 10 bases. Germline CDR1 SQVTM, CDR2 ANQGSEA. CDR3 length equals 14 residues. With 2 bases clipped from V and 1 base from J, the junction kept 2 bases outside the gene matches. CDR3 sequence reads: CSVELLAGSYEQYF. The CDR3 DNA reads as TGCAGCGTTGAATTACTAGCGGGGTCCTACGAGCAGTACTTC.

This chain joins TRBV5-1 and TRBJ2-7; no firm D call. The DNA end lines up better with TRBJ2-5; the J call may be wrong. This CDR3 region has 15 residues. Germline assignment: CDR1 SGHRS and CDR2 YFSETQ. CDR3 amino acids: CASSLGAALGETQYF. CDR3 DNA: TGCGCCAGCAGCTTGGGAGCAGCCCTGGGGGAGACCCAGTACTTC.

The CDR3 DNA is TGTGCCACCAGTGATGGGAGGACTAGCACAGATACGCAGTATTTT. It encodes CATSDGRTSTDTQYF. The chain carries TRBV24-1 and TRBJ2-3; tentative D call: TRBD2 (6 bases). Germline values: CDR1 KGHDR, CDR2 SFDVKD. The CDR3 contains 15 residues. Trimming took 3 bases from V and 0 from J, leaving 9 bases between them.

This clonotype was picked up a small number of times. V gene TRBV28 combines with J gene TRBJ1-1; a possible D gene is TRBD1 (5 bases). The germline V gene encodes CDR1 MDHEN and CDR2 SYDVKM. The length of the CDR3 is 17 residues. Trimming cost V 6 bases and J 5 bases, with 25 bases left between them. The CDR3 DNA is TGTGCCAGCAGGACCTCATCTCGCAGGGTTCGGGGAACTGAAGCTTTCTTT. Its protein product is CASRTSSRRVRGTEAFF.

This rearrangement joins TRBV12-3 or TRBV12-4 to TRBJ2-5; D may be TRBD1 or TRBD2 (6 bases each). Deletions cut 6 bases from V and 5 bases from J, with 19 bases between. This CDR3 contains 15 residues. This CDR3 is CASSPWGAGWETQYF. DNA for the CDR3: TGTGCCAGCAGCCCATGGGGGGCCGGCTGGGAGACCCAGTACTTC.

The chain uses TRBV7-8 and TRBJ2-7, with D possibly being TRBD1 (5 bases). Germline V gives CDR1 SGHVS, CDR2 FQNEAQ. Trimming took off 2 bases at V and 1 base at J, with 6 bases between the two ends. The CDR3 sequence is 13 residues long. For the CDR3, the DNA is TGTGCCAGCAGCTTAAGGACATCCTACGAGCAGTACTTC. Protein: CASSLRTSYEQYF.